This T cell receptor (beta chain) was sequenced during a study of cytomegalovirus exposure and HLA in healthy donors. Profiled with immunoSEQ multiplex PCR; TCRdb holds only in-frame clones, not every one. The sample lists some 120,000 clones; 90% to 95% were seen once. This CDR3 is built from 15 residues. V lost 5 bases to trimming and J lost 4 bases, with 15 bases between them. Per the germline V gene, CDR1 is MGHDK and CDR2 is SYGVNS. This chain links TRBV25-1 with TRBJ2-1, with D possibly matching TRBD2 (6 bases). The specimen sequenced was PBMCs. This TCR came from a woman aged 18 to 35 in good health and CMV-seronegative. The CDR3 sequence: CASSIGGHLYNEQFF. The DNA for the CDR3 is TGTGCCAGCAGTATCGGGGGTCACCTTTACAATGAGCAGTTCTTC.